Following are 27 T cell receptor beta chains from one sample sequenced in a study of cytomegalovirus exposure and HLA in healthy donors. 13 Jbeta primers and 60 Vbeta primers were used for the PCR. Assay used: immunoSEQ multiplex PCR; TCRdb lists only in-frame clones, some missing. The sample records roughly 190,000 clones, about 77% being singletons. The sequencing input was PBMCs. The source of these receptors is a man younger than 40 in good health and CMV-seropositive.

Only a few counts were recorded for this clone. This chain links TRBV14 with TRBJ2-5; D unresolved. Germline loops: CDR1 SGHDN, CDR2 FVKESK. This CDR3 is built from 13 residues. V dropped 2 bases and J dropped 5 bases, with 9 bases sitting between them. The CDR3 here is CASSQQVRETQYF. The CDR3 bases are TGTGCCAGCAGCCAACAAGTGCGGGAGACCCAGTACTTC.

The chain joins TRBV9 to TRBJ2-3; the match to TRBD2 covers 10 bases. Germline values: CDR1 SGDLS, CDR2 YYNGEE. CDR3 length equals 19 residues. V lost 0 bases and J lost 1; bases outside the gene matches: 11. In nucleotides, the CDR3 is TGTGCCAGCAGCGTAGCTGGGGCTAGCGGGAGCTCTGGCACAGATACGCAGTATTTT. It codes for CASSVAGASGSSGTDTQYF.

The chain links TRBV4-3 to TRBJ1-6, with D perhaps TRBD1 (5 bases). V lost 0 bases, J lost 7 bases, and 16 bases lay in between. Germline CDR1 is LGHNA and CDR2 is YSLEER. The CDR3 runs 17 residues. The CDR3 DNA follows: TGCGCCAGCAGCCAAGATACCCCCTTCGGGGGGAATTCACCCCTCCACTTT. This translates into CASSQDTPFGGNSPLHF.

The genes are TRBV19 and TRBJ1-1, with D perhaps TRBD1 (6 bases). Germline lookup yields CDR1 LNHDA and CDR2 SQIVND (reference sequence). The CDR3 consists of 14 residues. Trimming removed 5 bases from V and 8 bases from J, with 18 bases in between. The CDR3 region is CASSSISGQSEAFF. The CDR3 DNA reads as TGTGCCAGTAGTTCAATTTCTGGACAGTCCGAAGCTTTCTTT.

The chain links TRBV7-9 to TRBJ2-7, with 10 positions matching TRBD2. Per the germline V gene, CDR1 is SEHNR and CDR2 is FQNEAQ (reference sequence). Trimming at V came to 1 base and at J to 5 bases, leaving 2 bases not matched to a gene. There are 14 residues in the CDR3. As DNA, the CDR3 is TGTGCCAGCAGCTTAGGGACTAGCGGAGACGAGCAGTACTTC. Encoded protein: CASSLGTSGDEQYF.

As for this clone: The junction does not match germline at one end; this may be a read error. The chain is built from TRBV7-9 and TRBJ2-5; D unresolved. The CDR3 covers 15 residues. Germline V gene lookup returns CDR1 SEHNR and CDR2 FQNEAQ (reference sequence). CDR3 DNA: TGTTCCAGCAGCCTATTGGGCCAGGTCCAAGAGACCCAGTACTTC. Its protein is CSSSLLGQVQETQYF.

In this sample, this clone turned up a few times. V usage is TRBV4-3 and J usage is TRBJ2-1; D gene unclear. The CDR3 is 13 amino acids. The germline CDR1 and CDR2 sequences are LGHNA and YSLEER. The V and J ends lost 1 base and 3 bases respectively, with 4 bases between them. CDR3 coding DNA: TGCGCCAGCAGCCAAGGTAACTACAATGAGCAGTTCTTC. Translation: CASSQGNYNEQFF.

The chain employs TRBV7-2 and TRBJ1-4; 8 bases align to TRBD1. Germline assignment: CDR1 SGHTA and CDR2 FQGNSA. The ends lost 6 bases at V and 7 bases at J; junction bases unmatched: 4. This CDR3 has 13 amino acids. The DNA of the CDR3 is TGTGCCAGCAGGCAGGGGGCAATTGAAAAACTGTTTTTT. Encoded protein: CASRQGAIEKLFF.

The table lists this clone with a few counts. The V and J genes are TRBV27 and TRBJ2-1; 8 positions agree with TRBD2. The CDR3 is made up of 17 amino acids. Germline loops: CDR1 MNHEY, CDR2 SMNVEV (reference sequence). V was pared by 2 bases and J by 7 bases, with 13 bases of the junction left unmatched. The CDR3 loop reads CASSLGSLAGGSNEQFF. The CDR3 region has the DNA TGTGCCAGCAGTTTAGGGTCCCTGGCGGGAGGTAGTAATGAGCAGTTCTTC.

This sequence joins TRBV9 and TRBJ2-7; D might be TRBD1 (5 bases). This CDR3 has 16 amino acids. CDR1 is SGDLS, CDR2 YYNGEE, per germline. V dropped 4 bases and J dropped 0 bases, with 17 bases sitting between them. Here the CDR3 reads CASSPEATVLSYEQYF. CDR3 coding DNA: TGTGCCAGCAGCCCCGAGGCGACAGTCCTCTCCTACGAGCAGTACTTC.

The rearrangement joins TRBV7-2 to TRBJ1-3; perhaps TRBD1 as D (6 bases). V dropped 5 bases and J dropped 8 bases, with 19 bases sitting between them. The CDR3 covers 15 residues. CDR1 and CDR2 from the germline V gene are SGHTA and FQGNSA. The CDR3 loop is CASSRTDSVADTIYF. For the CDR3, the DNA is TGTGCCAGCAGCCGAACGGACAGTGTGGCGGACACCATATATTTT.

The rearrangement links TRBV7-3 to TRBJ2-2; no clear D gene. This CDR3 is built from 13 residues. Germline V gene data show CDR1 as SGHTA and CDR2 as FQGTGA. Between the trimmed V and J ends, which lost 4 bases and 6 bases, there was a span of 9 bases. The CDR3: CASSSREAGELFF. DNA for the CDR3: TGTGCCAGCAGCTCCCGCGAGGCCGGGGAGCTGTTTTTT. Based on the CDR3 plus reference TRBV7-3 and TRBJ2-2, the full variable domain is GAGVSQTPSNKVTEKGKYVELRCDPISGHTALYWYRQSLGQGPEFLIYFQGTGAADDSGLPNDRFFAVRPEGSVSTLKIQRTERGDSAVYLCASSSREAGELFFGEGSRLTVL.

The chain has TRBV11-3 and TRBJ2-1; the match to TRBD2 covers 10 bases. Trimming took 1 base from V and 8 from J; bases not matched to a gene: 5. This CDR3 spans 15 amino acids. Germline-derived CDR1 and CDR2 are SGHNT and YENEEA. The CDR3 loop reads CASSLGGLAGDEQFF. In DNA form, the CDR3 reads TGTGCCAGCAGCTTAGGGGGTCTAGCGGGGGATGAGCAGTTCTTC.

The chain employs TRBV29-1 and TRBJ2-2, with 7 bases that match TRBD1. This CDR3 contains 13 residues. The germline V gene encodes CDR1 SQVTM and CDR2 ANQGSEA. J lost 5 bases, V lost 5 bases, and 5 bases had no gene match. DNA for the CDR3: TGCAGCGTTAAGGGACAGTCAACCGGGGAGCTGTTTTTT. This gives the protein CSVKGQSTGELFF.

The chain links TRBV5-6 to TRBJ2-7, with D possibly being TRBD1 (5 bases). This CDR3 is built from 12 residues. V shed 4 bases and J shed 7 bases, with 12 bases lying between them. Germline V gene data show CDR1 as SGHDT and CDR2 as YYEEEE. The CDR3 is CASSSGKGEQYF. The CDR3 DNA reads TGTGCCAGCAGCAGTGGCAAGGGGGAGCAGTACTTC.

The V and J genes are TRBV4-2 and TRBJ1-2; a possible D gene is TRBD1 (5 bases). V gave up 0 bases and J gave up 1 base, with 12 bases separating them. Germline V gene lookup returns CDR1 LGHNA and CDR2 YNFKEQ. The CDR3 loop spans 16 amino acids. The CDR3 region is CASSQDPAGINYGYTF. DNA of the CDR3: TGTGCCAGCAGCCAAGATCCGGCAGGGATTAACTATGGCTACACCTTC.

This rearrangement joins TRBV6-4 to TRBJ2-2; TRBD2 aligns across 8 bases. The CDR3 length is 14 residues. The J segment lost 4 bases and the V segment lost 5 bases, leaving 3 bases of the junction unmatched. Germline V gives CDR1 MRHNA, CDR2 SNTAGT. The CDR3 bases are TGTGCCAGCAGTCCGGCGGGAGGCACCGGGGAGCTGTTTTTT. Amino acid sequence: CASSPAGGTGELFF.

The chain has TRBV29-1 and TRBJ2-2; possible D gene TRBD1, 5 bases. CDR3 length: 12 residues. The V end lost 7 bases, the J end lost 1 base, and 7 bases lay between the germline ends. CDR1 and CDR2 (germline): SQVTM, ANQGSEA. CDR3 loop: CSGTGNTGELFF. CDR3 nucleotides: TGCAGCGGTACAGGGAACACCGGGGAGCTGTTTTTT.

The chain has TRBV6-1 and TRBJ1-1, with D possibly being TRBD1 (5 bases). The germline V gene has CDR1 MNHNS and CDR2 SASEGT. The CDR3 totals 13 residues. The V end lost 6 bases, the J end lost 1 base, and 9 bases lay between the germline ends. The CDR3 nucleotides are TGTGCCAGCAGAGACAGACCGAACACTGAAGCTTTCTTT. Translating it yields CASRDRPNTEAFF.

This clone is a singleton in its sample. The junction departs from germline at one end; a sequencing error may be responsible. The chain recombines TRBV7-7 with TRBJ2-3; no reliable D call. Germline-derived CDR1 and CDR2 are SSHAT and FNYEAQ (reference sequence). The CDR3 totals 15 residues. The CDR3 here is CASSLGPGEVDTQYF. The CDR3 nucleotides read TGTGCTAGCAGCTTAGGCCCAGGTGAAGTAGATACGCAGTATTTT.

This rearrangement joins TRBV7-9 to TRBJ2-2; D gene ambiguous. Trimming took off 6 bases at V and 6 bases at J, with 20 bases between the two ends. The CDR3 length is 16 residues. Germline V gene data show CDR1 as SEHNR and CDR2 as FQNEAQ (reference sequence). This CDR3 is CASSSLAASVAGELFF. The CDR3, as DNA: TGTGCCAGCAGTTCCTTGGCGGCCTCGGTGGCCGGGGAGCTGTTTTTT.

This clone has a handful of counts. CDR3 nucleotide sequence: TGTGCCAGCAGCGTAGAACCGGACAGGGTCTACGAGCAGTACTTC. Encoded protein: CASSVEPDRVYEQYF. This rearrangement joins TRBV9 to TRBJ2-7; 8 bases agree with TRBD1. Germline V lookup: CDR1 SGDLS, CDR2 YYNGEE. The CDR3 sequence is 15 residues long. Trimming removed 0 bases from V and 3 bases from J; junction bases left unmatched: 5.

The rearrangement uses TRBV5-6 and TRBJ1-5; the D gene is possibly TRBD1 (6 bases). Deletions cut 3 bases from V and 9 bases from J, with 16 bases between. Germline V gene sequence: CDR1 SGHDT, CDR2 YYEEEE. The CDR3 runs to 14 residues. Here the CDR3 DNA reads TGTGCCAGCAGCTCCGGACAGCCCGGAGGGCCCCAGCATTTT. Its protein product is CASSSGQPGGPQHF.

The sample holds a few counts of this clone. The rearrangement links TRBV4-1 to TRBJ1-2; D is possibly TRBD1 (5 bases). The CDR3 length is 14 residues. V lost 2 bases and J lost 7, with 14 bases in between. Germline CDR1 MGHRA, CDR2 YSYEKL. The DNA of the CDR3 is TGCGCCAGCAGCCAAATGGTCGGGGGAGGTGGCTACACCTTC. It translates to CASSQMVGGGGYTF.

The chain recombines TRBV7-3 with TRBJ2-2, with a tentative D call TRBD1 (5 bases). The CDR3 runs 13 residues. Trimming took off 2 bases at V and 8 bases at J, with 9 bases between the two ends. Germline lookup yields CDR1 SGHTA and CDR2 FQGTGA. CDR3 bases: TGTGCCAGCAGCTTATGGTCAGGGGGGGAGCTGTTTTTT. Its translation: CASSLWSGGELFF. Supplemented by reference TRBV7-3 and TRBJ2-2, the full variable domain reads GAGVSQTPSNKVTEKGKYVELRCDPISGHTALYWYRQSLGQGPEFLIYFQGTGAADDSGLPNDRFFAVRPEGSVSTLKIQRTERGDSAVYLCASSLWSGGELFFGEGSRLTVL.

In nucleotides, the CDR3 is TGTGCCAGCAGCTTAACTAGCGGGAGGCTGGGGGGGGATAAGGTCAAAAACATTCAGTACTTC. Translated: CASSLTSGRLGGDKVKNIQYF. The chain couples TRBV7-8 to TRBJ2-4, with 12 bases lining up with TRBD2. V shed 2 bases and J 3 bases; nucleotides not matched to a gene: 17. CDR3 size: 21 residues. Germline V CDR1 and CDR2: SGHVS, FQNEAQ.

The chain employs TRBV29-1 and TRBJ2-3, with D unclear. CDR3 length: 12 residues. Trimming cost V 4 bases and J 12 bases, with 17 bases left between them. Germline V gene data show CDR1 as SQVTM and CDR2 as ANQGSEA. The chain's CDR3 is CSVGSSFGPQYF. CDR3 nucleotides: TGCAGCGTTGGCTCGTCTTTTGGGCCCCAGTATTTT.